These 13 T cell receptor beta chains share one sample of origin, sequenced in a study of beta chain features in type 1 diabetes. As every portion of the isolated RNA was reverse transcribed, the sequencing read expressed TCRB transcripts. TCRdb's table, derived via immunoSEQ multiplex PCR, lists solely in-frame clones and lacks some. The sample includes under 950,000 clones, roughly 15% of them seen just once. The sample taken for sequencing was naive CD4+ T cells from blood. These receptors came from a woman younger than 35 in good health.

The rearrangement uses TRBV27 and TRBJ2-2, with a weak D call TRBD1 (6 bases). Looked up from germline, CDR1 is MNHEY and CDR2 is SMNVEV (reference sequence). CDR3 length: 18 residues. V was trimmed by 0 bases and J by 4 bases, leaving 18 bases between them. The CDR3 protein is CASSLSSLWGRATGELFF. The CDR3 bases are TGTGCCAGCAGTTTATCCTCCCTTTGGGGGCGTGCCACCGGGGAGCTGTTTTTT.

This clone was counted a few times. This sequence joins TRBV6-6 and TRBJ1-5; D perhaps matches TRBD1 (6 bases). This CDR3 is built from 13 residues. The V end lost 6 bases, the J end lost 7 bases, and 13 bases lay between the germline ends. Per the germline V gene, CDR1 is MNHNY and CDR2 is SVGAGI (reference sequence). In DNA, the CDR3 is TGTGCCAGCAGGGGACATTTAGGCCAGCCCCAGCATTTT. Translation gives CASRGHLGQPQHF.

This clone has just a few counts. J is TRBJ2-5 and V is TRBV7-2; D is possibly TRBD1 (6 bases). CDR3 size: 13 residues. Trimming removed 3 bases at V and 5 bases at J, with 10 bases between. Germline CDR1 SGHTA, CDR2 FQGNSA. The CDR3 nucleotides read TGTGCCAGCAGCTTTACAGGGATGGAGACCCAGTACTTC. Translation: CASSFTGMETQYF.

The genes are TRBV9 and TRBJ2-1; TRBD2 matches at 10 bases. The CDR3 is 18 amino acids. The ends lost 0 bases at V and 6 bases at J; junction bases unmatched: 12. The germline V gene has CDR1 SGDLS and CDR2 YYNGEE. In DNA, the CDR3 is TGTGCCAGCAGCGTAGCTCCGACTCCGGGACTAGCGACCAATGAGCAGTTCTTC. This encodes CASSVAPTPGLATNEQFF.

The CDR3 reads CASSPRVAGLGEQYF. The CDR3 DNA reads TGTGCCAGCAGCCCACGGGTGGCGGGACTTGGGGAGCAGTACTTC. The chain links TRBV6-5 to TRBJ2-7, with a tentative D call TRBD2 (6 bases). The germline CDR1 and CDR2 sequences are MNHEY and SVGAGI. This CDR3 has 15 residues. Trimming pared 6 bases from V and 7 bases from J, leaving 22 bases between.

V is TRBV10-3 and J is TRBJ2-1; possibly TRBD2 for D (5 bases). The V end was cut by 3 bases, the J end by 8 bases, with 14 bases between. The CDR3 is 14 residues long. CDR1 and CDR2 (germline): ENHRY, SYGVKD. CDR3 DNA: TGTGCCATCAGTGACGACTACAGTCAGGATGAGCAGTTCTTC. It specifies CAISDDYSQDEQFF.

CDR3 residues: CASSQRGLAENPAYEQYF. The CDR3 DNA reads TGTGCCAGCAGCCAAAGGGGACTAGCGGAGAACCCGGCCTACGAGCAGTACTTC. The chain couples TRBV28 to TRBJ2-7, with 11 bases aligning to TRBD2. V shed 6 bases and J 2 bases; nucleotides not matched to a gene: 15. CDR1 is MDHEN and CDR2 is SYDVKM in the germline V gene. The CDR3 is made up of 18 amino acids. The full variable domain, completed using reference TRBV28 and TRBJ2-7, is DVKVTQSSRYLVKRTGEKVFLECVQDMDHENMFWYRQDPGLGLRLIYFSYDVKMKEKGDIPEGYSVSREKKERFSLILESASTNQTSMYLCASSQRGLAENPAYEQYFGPGTRLTVT.

CDR3 sequence reads: CASSPDRGSYEQYF. The CDR3 DNA reads as TGTGCCAGCAGTCCGGACAGGGGATCCTACGAGCAGTACTTC. The chain couples TRBV2 to TRBJ2-7; 9 bases fit TRBD1. Germline trimming cut 5 bases from V and 1 base from J; bases unmatched to any gene: 3. Looked up from germline, CDR1 is SNHLY and CDR2 is FYNNEI. The CDR3 is 14 residues long.

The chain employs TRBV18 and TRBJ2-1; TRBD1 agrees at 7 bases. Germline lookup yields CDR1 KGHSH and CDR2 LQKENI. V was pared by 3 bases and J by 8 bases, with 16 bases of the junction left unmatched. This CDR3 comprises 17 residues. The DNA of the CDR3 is TGTGCCAGCTCACCCACCAGCCCGCGACAGGGTTTCCATGAGCAGTTCTTC. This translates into CASSPTSPRQGFHEQFF.

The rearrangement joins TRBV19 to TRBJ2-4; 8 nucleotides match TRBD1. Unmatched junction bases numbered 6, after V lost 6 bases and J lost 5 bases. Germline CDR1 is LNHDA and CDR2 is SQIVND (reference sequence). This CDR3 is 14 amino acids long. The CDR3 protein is CASSAGTGENIQYF. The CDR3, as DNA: TGTGCCAGTAGCGCGGGGACAGGCGAAAACATTCAGTACTTC.

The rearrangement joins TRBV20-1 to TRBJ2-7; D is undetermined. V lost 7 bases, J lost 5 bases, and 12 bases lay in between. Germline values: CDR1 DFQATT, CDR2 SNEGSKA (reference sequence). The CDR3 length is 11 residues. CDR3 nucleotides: TGCAGTGTGGTTGTCCTAAACGAGCAGTACTTC. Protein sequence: CSVVVLNEQYF.

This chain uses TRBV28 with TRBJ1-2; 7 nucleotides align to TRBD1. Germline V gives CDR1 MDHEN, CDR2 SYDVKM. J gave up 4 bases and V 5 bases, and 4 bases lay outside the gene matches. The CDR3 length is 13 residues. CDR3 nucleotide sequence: TGTGCCAGCAGTAGACAGGGAGTCTATGGCTACACCTTC. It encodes CASSRQGVYGYTF.

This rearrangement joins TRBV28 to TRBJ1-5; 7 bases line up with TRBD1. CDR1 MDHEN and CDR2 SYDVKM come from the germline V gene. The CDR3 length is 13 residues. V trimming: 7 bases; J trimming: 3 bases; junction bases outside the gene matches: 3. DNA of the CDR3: TGTGCCAGCATAACAGGGGTCAATCAGCCCCAGCATTTT. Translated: CASITGVNQPQHF.